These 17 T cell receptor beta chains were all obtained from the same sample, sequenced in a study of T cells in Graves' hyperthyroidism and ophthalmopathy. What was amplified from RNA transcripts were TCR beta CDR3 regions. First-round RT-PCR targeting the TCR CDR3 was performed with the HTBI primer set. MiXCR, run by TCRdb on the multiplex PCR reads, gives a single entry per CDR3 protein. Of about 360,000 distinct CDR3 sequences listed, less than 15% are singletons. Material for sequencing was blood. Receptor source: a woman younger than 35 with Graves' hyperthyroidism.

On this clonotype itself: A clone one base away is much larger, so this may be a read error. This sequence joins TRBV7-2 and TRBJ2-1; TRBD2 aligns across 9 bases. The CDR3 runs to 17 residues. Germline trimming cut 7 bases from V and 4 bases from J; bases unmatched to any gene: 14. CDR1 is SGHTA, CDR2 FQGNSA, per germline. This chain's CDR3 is CASKDLAGSGTYNEQFF. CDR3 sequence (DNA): TGTGCCAGCAAGGACCTAGCGGGGAGCGGAACATACAATGAGCAGTTCTTC.

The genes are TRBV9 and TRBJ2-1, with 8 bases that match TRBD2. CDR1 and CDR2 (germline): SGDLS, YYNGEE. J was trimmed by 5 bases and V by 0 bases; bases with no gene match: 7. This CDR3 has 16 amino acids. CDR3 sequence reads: CASSVDRGGLHNEQFF. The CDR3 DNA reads TGTGCCAGCAGCGTAGACCGGGGGGGGCTTCACAATGAGCAGTTCTTC.

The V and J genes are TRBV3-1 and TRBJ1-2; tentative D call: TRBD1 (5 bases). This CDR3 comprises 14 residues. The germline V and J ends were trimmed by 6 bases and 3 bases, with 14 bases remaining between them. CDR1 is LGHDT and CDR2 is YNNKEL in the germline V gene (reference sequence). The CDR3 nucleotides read TGTGCCAGCAGGCCTCAGGGATCGGACTATGGCTACACCTTC. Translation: CASRPQGSDYGYTF.

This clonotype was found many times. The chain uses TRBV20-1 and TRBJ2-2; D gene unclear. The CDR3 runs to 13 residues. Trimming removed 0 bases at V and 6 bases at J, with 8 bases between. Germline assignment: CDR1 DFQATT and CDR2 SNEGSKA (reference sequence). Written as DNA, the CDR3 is TGCAGTGCTAGAGAGTCAGTTTCCGGGGAGCTGTTTTTT. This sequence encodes CSARESVSGELFF.

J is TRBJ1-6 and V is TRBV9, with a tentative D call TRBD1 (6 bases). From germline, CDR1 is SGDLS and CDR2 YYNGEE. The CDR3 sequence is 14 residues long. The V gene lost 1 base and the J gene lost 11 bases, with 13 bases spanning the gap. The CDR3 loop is CASSVRTENPPLHF. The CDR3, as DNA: TGTGCCAGCAGCGTAAGGACAGAAAATCCACCCCTCCACTTT.

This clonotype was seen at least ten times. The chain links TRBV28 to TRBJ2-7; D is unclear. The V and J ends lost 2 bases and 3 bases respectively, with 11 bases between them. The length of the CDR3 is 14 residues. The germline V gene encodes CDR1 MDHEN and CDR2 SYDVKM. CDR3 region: CASSLPNKFYEQYF. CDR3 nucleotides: TGTGCCAGCAGTTTACCCAACAAGTTCTACGAGCAGTACTTC. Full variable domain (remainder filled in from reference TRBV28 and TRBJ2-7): DVKVTQSSRYLVKRTGEKVFLECVQDMDHENMFWYRQDPGLGLRLIYFSYDVKMKEKGDIPEGYSVSREKKERFSLILESASTNQTSMYLCASSLPNKFYEQYFGPGTRLTVT.

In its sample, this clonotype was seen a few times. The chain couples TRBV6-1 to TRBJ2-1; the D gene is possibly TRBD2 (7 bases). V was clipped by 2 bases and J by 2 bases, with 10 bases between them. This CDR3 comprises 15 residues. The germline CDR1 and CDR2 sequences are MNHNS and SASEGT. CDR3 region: CASSERGGAYNEQFF. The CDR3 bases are TGTGCCAGCAGTGAAAGGGGGGGGGCCTACAATGAGCAGTTCTTC.

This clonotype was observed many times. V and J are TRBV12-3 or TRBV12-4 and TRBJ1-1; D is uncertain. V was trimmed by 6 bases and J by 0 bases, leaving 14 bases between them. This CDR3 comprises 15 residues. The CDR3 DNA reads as TGTGCCAGCAGCCTAGGACCATTTATGAACACTGAAGCTTTCTTT. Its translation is CASSLGPFMNTEAFF.

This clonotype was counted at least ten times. CDR3 DNA sequence: TGTGCCACAAATCACTACCCGTGGGCTGCTTTCTTT. This codes for CATNHYPWAAFF. The chain carries TRBV7-9 and TRBJ1-1; the D is unclear. CDR1 is SEHNR, CDR2 FQNEAQ, per germline (reference sequence). V lost 10 bases, J lost 11 bases, and 20 bases lay in between. The CDR3 contains 12 residues.

Here the CDR3 DNA reads TGTGCCAGCGCACTCCGGGGGACCTACGAGCAGTACTTC. Protein product: CASALRGTYEQYF. The chain is built from TRBV7-9 and TRBJ2-7; tentative D call: TRBD2 (6 bases). CDR3 length equals 13 residues. CDR1 SEHNR and CDR2 FQNEAQ come from the germline V gene (reference sequence). Trimming left V 8 bases short and J 2 bases short, with 13 bases between.

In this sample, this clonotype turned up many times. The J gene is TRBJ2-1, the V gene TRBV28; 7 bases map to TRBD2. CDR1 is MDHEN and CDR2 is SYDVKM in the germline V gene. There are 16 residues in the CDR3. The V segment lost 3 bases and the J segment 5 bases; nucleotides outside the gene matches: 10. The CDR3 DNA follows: TGTGCCAGCAGTTTCTATAGGCGGGAGAGGAACAATGAGCAGTTCTTC. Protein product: CASSFYRRERNNEQFF.

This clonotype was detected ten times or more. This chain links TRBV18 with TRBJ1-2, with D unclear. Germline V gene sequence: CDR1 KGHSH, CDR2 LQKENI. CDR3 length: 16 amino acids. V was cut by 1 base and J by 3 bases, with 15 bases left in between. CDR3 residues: CASSPQKGGFDYGYTF. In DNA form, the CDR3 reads TGTGCCAGCTCACCACAGAAGGGAGGGTTTGACTATGGCTACACCTTC.

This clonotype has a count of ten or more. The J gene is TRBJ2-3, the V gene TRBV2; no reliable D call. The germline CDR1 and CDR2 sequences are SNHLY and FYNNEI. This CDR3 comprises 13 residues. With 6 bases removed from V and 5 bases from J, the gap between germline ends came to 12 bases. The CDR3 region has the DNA TGTGCCAGCAGGACTCTCTCACGAGATACGCAGTATTTT. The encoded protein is CASRTLSRDTQYF.

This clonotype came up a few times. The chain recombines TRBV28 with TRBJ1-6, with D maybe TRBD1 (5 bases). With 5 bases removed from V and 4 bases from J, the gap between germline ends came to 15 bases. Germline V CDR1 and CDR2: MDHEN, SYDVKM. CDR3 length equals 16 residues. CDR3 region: CASSLTRGDYNSPLHF. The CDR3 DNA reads TGTGCCAGCAGTCTCACCCGGGGGGATTATAATTCACCCCTCCACTTT.

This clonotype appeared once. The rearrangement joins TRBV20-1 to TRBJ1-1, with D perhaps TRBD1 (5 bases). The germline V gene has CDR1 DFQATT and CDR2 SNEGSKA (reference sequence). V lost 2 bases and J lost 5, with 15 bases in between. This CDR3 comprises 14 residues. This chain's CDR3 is CSARRGVLGTEAFF. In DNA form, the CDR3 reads TGCAGTGCTAGAAGGGGAGTTCTCGGAACTGAAGCTTTCTTT.

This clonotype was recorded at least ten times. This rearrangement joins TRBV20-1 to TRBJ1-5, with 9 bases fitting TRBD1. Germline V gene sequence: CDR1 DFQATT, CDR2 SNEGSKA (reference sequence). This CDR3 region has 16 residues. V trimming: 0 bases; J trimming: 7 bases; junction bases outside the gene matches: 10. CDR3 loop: CSARELQGAGGQPQHF. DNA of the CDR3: TGCAGTGCTAGAGAGTTACAGGGGGCAGGCGGGCAGCCCCAGCATTTT.

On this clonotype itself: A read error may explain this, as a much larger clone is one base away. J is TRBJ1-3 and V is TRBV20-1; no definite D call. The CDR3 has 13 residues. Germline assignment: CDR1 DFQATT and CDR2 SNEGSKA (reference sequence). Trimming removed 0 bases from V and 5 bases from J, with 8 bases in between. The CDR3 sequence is CSARDLIRNTIYF. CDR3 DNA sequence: TGCAGTGCTAGAGACCTCATTCGAAACACCATATATTTT.